The next 10 T cell receptor beta chains were all read from a single sample in a study of blood T cell repertoires in COVID-19. Only in-frame clones appear in the TCRdb table, and some are missing; sequencing was by immunoSEQ multiplex PCR. The data show 100,000 to 150,000 clones, around 89% seen once. The material sequenced was peripheral blood. The receptors come from a man between 50 and 59 years old with active or convalescent COVID-19.

The genes are TRBV7-2 and TRBJ1-1, with D perhaps matching TRBD1 (6 bases). Trimming removed 4 bases from V and 0 bases from J, with 12 bases in between. Germline assignment: CDR1 SGHTA and CDR2 FQGNSA. The CDR3 spans 15 residues. DNA for the CDR3: TGTGCCAGCAGCTCCGCGGGGGCGGTGAACACTGAAGCTTTCTTT. This sequence encodes CASSSAGAVNTEAFF.

V usage is TRBV7-9 and J usage is TRBJ1-2, with unresolved D. This CDR3 is built from 11 residues. Germline lookup yields CDR1 SEHNR and CDR2 FQNEAQ (reference sequence). Trimming took off 6 bases at V and 5 bases at J, with 7 bases between the two ends. CDR3 in DNA: TGTGCCAGCAGTCCTTCGTATGGCTACACCTTC. Its protein product is CASSPSYGYTF.

There are a few counts of this clone. The chain couples TRBV29-1 to TRBJ1-5, with no clear D. The CDR3 contains 12 residues. The V end was cut by 1 base, the J end by 11 bases, with 12 bases between. From germline, CDR1 is SQVTM and CDR2 ANQGSEA. CDR3 DNA: TGCAGCGTTGAAGTAGCCGGGGAGGCCCAGCATTTT. This codes for CSVEVAGEAQHF.

The chain joins TRBV9 to TRBJ1-3; perhaps TRBD1 as D (5 bases). CDR3 length: 14 amino acids. Germline CDR1 reads SGDLS; CDR2 reads YYNGEE. Between the trimmed V and J ends, which lost 4 bases and 0 bases, there was a span of 8 bases. Here the CDR3 DNA reads TGTGCCAGCAGCTTGGGGGGCTCTGGAAACACCATATATTTT. It translates to CASSLGGSGNTIYF.

The V and J genes are TRBV30 and TRBJ2-6; TRBD1 agrees at 9 bases. Germline V lookup: CDR1 GTSNPN, CDR2 SVGIG (reference sequence). The V gene end was trimmed by 3 bases and the J gene end by 2 bases; junction bases not matched to a gene: 8. The CDR3 is 17 amino acids. CDR3 DNA: TGTGCCTGGAGGTCGAGGGACAGGGTTGCTGGGGCCAACGTCCTGACTTTC. It yields the protein CAWRSRDRVAGANVLTF. Based on the CDR3 plus reference TRBV30 and TRBJ2-6, the full variable domain is SQTIHQWPATLVQPVGSPLSLECTVEGTSNPNLYWYRQAAGRGLQLLFYSVGIGQISSEVPQNLSASRPQDRQFILSSKKLLLSDSGFYLCAWRSRDRVAGANVLTFGAGSRLTVL.

This sequence joins TRBV5-1 and TRBJ2-3, with 11 bases aligning to TRBD2. V lost 0 bases and J lost 2; bases outside the gene matches: 8. The CDR3 length is 18 residues. The germline V gene encodes CDR1 SGHRS and CDR2 YFSETQ. The CDR3 nucleotides are TGCGCCAGCAGCTTGGTGTTTAGCGGGGGGGTCTACACAGATACGCAGTATTTT. Translation gives CASSLVFSGGVYTDTQYF.

The chain has TRBV7-2 and TRBJ2-7; 7 nucleotides line up with TRBD2. CDR1 and CDR2 (germline): SGHTA, FQGNSA. The trim removed 1 base at V and 4 bases at J, leaving 7 bases unmatched. The CDR3 sequence is 15 residues long. The CDR3 DNA reads TGTGCCAGCAGCTTAGAGGGCGGGAGTGTATACGAGCAGTACTTC. Its protein is CASSLEGGSVYEQYF.

This clone was seen just once. This rearrangement joins TRBV6-1 to TRBJ2-7, with 14 bases matching TRBD2. V lost 3 bases to trimming and J lost 7 bases; unmatched junction nucleotides: 5. CDR1 is MNHNS, CDR2 SASEGT, per germline. The CDR3 is 15 amino acids. The CDR3 DNA reads as TGTGCCAGCAGTGACCGCGGGACTAGCGGGGGAGAGCAGTACTTC. This translates into CASSDRGTSGGEQYF.

CDR3 sequence reads: CASSFSQAHNEQFF. The CDR3 region has the DNA TGTGCCAGCAGTTTCAGTCAGGCACACAATGAGCAGTTCTTC. The chain employs TRBV28 and TRBJ2-1; D is undetermined. This CDR3 spans 14 amino acids. Germline CDR1 and CDR2: MDHEN and SYDVKM. Trimming cost V 3 bases and J 5 bases, with 11 bases left between them.

The chain recombines TRBV6-2 or TRBV6-3 with TRBJ2-3, with TRBD1 matching 8 bases. This CDR3 spans 15 amino acids. Germline CDR1 MNHEY, CDR2 SVGEGT. V gave up 6 bases and J gave up 1 base; unmatched junction bases: 6. The DNA for the CDR3 is TGTGCCAGCAGCGACAGGGGTGTGGGCACAGATACGCAGTATTTT. Translated: CASSDRGVGTDTQYF.